This is a list of T cell receptor beta chains from one sample in a study of blood T cell repertoires in COVID-19. Only in-frame clones appear in the TCRdb table, and some are missing; sequencing was by immunoSEQ multiplex PCR. The sample yields around 330,000 clones, roughly 90% seen once. The sample taken for sequencing was PBMCs or T cells enriched from blood (not recorded which). The source of these receptors is a man aged 55-75 years who had recovered from COVID-19. Both conserved end residues are trimmed from each CDR3. Each record gives: J gene, V gene, CDR3 protein.

TRBJ1-3,TRBV9,ASSGRQPLTIY
TRBJ2-3,TRBV5-6,ASSGRRAGVSDTQY
TRBJ1-4,TRBV19,ASSTLGGQNEKLF
TRBJ1-1,TRBV7-2,ASSLALGGGTEAF
TRBJ2-3,TRBV19,ASSIGGGDTQY
TRBJ1-1,TRBV7-9,ASSSRGTANTEAF
TRBJ1-6,TRBV4-3,ASSLGTNNNSPLH
TRBJ2-1,TRBV5-1,ASSQGLAGGEQF
TRBJ1-5,TRBV6-2/TRBV6-3,ASSYVGTGRYSNQPQH
TRBJ2-7,TRBV24-1,ATSDSPRGLGYEQY
TRBJ1-2,TRBV10-3,AISDDRDYGYT
TRBJ2-3,TRBV24-1,ATSDGLVDGDTQY
TRBJ1-5,TRBV19,ASSNQGWGNQPQH
TRBJ2-3,TRBV5-1,ASSFSSGILDTQY
TRBJ1-1,TRBV11-2,ASSSLTGLNTEAF
TRBJ1-2,TRBV24-1,ATSDTDRAGGYT
TRBJ1-2,TRBV6-5,ASSFSGLDYGYT
TRBJ2-6,TRBV7-3,ASSSGLFSGANVLT
TRBJ2-5,TRBV14,ASSQGAVETQY
TRBJ1-1,TRBV2,ASGETQVGTEAF
TRBJ1-6,TRBV3-1/TRBV3-2,ASSQVRSRGPLNSPLH
TRBJ1-6,TRBV6-5,ASRDMPNSPLH
TRBJ2-7,TRBV27,ASSSQGDSYEQY
TRBJ2-3,TRBV5-1,ASSLVAGAGDTQY
TRBJ2-5,TRBV11-2,ASSLSTGETQY
TRBJ1-2,TRBV4-1,ASSQERQFYGYT
TRBJ2-7,TRBV5-1,ASSLGPGTGDYEQY
TRBJ1-4,TRBV7-2,ASSLGWSAGWNEKLF
TRBJ2-7,TRBV2,ASRPQGDEQY
TRBJ2-7,TRBV9,ASSVYPAEGYEQY
TRBJ1-1,TRBV5-8,ASSAGGSNTEAF
TRBJ2-1,TRBV24-1,ATSDSSGTYNEQF
TRBJ2-7,TRBV2,ASRSGTGVGEQY
TRBJ1-5,TRBV7-6,ASSSNEWTEGQPQH
TRBJ1-2,TRBV19,ASSIAGAYGYT
TRBJ2-5,TRBV4-1,ASSLRGDRALQETQY
TRBJ1-2,TRBV28,ASSKTGNYGYT
TRBJ2-7,TRBV7-2,ASSMTGGRYEQY
TRBJ2-7,TRBV5-1,ASSPGQGLREQY
TRBJ1-3,TRBV6-5,ASSPSAGGGNTIY
TRBJ2-1,TRBV6-5,ASSLQEYNEQF